This T cell receptor (beta chain) was sequenced during a study of OX40 agonist ivuxolimab in advanced cancers. Turning to the study itself: Patients were treated with ivuxolimab, an agonistic anti-OX40 (CD134) antibody. Patients receiving dose escalation had hepatocellular carcinoma, melanoma, renal cell or head and neck cancer.

Trimming at V came to 4 bases and at J to 8 bases, leaving 8 bases not matched to a gene. CDR1 is SGDLS and CDR2 is YYNGEE in the germline V gene. This CDR3 has 13 amino acids. Assay used: immunoSEQ multiplex PCR; TCRdb lists only in-frame clones, some missing. Here the sample spans some 68,000 clones, about 89% being singletons. This rearrangement joins TRBV9 to TRBJ1-1; TRBD1 agrees at 7 bases. Sequences were derived from CD4+ or CD8+ T cells sorted from blood, sampled in a trial of the OX40 agonist ivuxolimab. This receptor was taken from an adult with an advanced solid tumor such as melanoma, head and neck, liver or kidney cancer. CDR3 amino acids: CASSLGQATEAFF. The DNA of the CDR3 is TGTGCCAGCAGCCTCGGACAGGCCACGGAAGCTTTCTTT.